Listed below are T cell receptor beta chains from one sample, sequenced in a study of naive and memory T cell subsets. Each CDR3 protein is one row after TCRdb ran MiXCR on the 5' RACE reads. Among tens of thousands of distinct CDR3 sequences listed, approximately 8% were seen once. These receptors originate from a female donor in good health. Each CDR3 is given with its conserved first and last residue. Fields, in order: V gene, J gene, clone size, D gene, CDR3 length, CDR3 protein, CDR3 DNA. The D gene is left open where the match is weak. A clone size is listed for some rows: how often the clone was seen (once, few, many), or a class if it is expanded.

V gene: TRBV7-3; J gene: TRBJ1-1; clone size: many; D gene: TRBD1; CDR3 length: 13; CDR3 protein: CASSLGQQSEAFF; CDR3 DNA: TGTGCCAGCAGCTTGGGACAGCAGAGTGAAGCTTTCTTT
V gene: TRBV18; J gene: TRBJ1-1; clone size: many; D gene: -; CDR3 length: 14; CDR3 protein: CASSPSALGTEAFF; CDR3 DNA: TGTGCCAGCTCACCATCCGCTCTGGGCACTGAAGCTTTCTTT
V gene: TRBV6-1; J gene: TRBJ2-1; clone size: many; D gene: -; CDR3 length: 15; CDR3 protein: CASIDRDFSYNEQFF; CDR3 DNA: TGTGCCAGCATTGACCGGGACTTCTCCTACAATGAGCAGTTCTTC
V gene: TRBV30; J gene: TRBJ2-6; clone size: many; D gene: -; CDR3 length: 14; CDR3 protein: CAWSYGSGANVLTF; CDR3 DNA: TGTGCCTGGAGCTACGGCTCTGGGGCCAACGTCCTGACTTTC
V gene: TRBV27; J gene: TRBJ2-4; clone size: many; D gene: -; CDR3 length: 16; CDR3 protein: CASSSDRPGAKNIQYF; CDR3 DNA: TGTGCCAGCAGTTCCGACAGGCCCGGAGCCAAAAACATTCAGTACTTC
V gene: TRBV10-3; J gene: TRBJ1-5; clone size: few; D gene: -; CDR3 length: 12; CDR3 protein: CAISPTNQPQHF; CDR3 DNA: TGTGCCATCAGTCCCACCAATCAGCCCCAGCATTTT
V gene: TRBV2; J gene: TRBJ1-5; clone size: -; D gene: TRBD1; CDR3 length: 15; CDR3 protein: CASSAGGYSNQPQHF; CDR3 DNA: TGTGCCAGCAGTGCAGGGGGCTATAGCAATCAGCCCCAGCATTTT
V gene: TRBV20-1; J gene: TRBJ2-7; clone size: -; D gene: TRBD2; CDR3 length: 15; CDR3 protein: CSDNPGSSGSYEQYF; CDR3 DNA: TGCAGTGACAATCCCGGGAGTAGCGGGTCCTACGAGCAGTACTTC
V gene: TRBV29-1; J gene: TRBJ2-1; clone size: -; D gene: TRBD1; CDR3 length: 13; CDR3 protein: CSVEGQGTDEQFF; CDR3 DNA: TGCAGCGTTGAAGGACAGGGCACGGATGAGCAGTTCTTC
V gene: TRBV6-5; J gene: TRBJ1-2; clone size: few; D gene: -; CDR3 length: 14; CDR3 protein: CASTRDLGGVGYTF; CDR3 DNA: TGTGCCAGCACCAGAGATTTAGGAGGGGTTGGCTACACCTTC
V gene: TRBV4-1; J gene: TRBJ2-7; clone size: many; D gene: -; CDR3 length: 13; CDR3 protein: CASSQVGDYEQYF; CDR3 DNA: TGCGCCAGCAGCCAAGTGGGCGATTACGAGCAGTACTTC
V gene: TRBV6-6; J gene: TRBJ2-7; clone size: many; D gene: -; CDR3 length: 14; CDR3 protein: CASSYPGGGYEQYF; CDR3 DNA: TGTGCCAGCAGTTACCCGGGGGGCGGGTACGAGCAGTACTTC
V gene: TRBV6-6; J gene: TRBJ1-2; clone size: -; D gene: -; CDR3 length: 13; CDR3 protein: CASTSPGQDGYTF; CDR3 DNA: TGTGCCAGCACCTCCCCGGGGCAAGATGGCTACACCTTC
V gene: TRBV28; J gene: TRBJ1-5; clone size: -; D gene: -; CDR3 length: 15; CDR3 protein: CASSSQGRGNQPQHF; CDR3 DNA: TGTGCCAGCAGTTCCCAGGGGAGGGGCAATCAGCCCCAGCATTTT
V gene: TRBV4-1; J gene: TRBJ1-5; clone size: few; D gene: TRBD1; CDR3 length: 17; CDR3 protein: CASSQLPGQYSNQPQHF; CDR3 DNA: TGCGCCAGCAGCCAACTTCCGGGACAGTATAGCAATCAGCCCCAGCATTTT
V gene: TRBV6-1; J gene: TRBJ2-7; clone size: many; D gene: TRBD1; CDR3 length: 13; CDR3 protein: CASSTGTGFEQYF; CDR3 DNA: TGTGCCAGCAGTACCGGGACAGGGTTCGAGCAGTACTTC